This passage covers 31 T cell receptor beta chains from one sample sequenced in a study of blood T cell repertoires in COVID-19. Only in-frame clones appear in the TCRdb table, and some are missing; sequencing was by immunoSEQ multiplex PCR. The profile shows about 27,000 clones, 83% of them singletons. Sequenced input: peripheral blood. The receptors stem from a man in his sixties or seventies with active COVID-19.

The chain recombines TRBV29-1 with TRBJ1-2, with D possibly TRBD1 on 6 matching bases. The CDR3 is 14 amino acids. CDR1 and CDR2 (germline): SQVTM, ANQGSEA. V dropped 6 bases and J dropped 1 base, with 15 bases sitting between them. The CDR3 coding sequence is TGCAGCGTCGCCCGGGACACCATTAACTATGGCTACACCTTC. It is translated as CSVARDTINYGYTF.

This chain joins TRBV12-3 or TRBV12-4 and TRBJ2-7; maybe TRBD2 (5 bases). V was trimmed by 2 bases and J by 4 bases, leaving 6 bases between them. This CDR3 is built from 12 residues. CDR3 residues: CASSLQRYEQYF. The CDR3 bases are TGTGCCAGCAGTTTACAGCGGTACGAGCAGTACTTC.

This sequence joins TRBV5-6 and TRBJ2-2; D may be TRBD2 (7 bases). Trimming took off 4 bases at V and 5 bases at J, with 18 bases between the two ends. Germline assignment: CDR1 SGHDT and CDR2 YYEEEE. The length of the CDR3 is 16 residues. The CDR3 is CASSREGGARTGELFF. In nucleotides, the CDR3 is TGTGCCAGCAGCCGCGAGGGGGGGGCACGGACCGGGGAGCTGTTTTTT.

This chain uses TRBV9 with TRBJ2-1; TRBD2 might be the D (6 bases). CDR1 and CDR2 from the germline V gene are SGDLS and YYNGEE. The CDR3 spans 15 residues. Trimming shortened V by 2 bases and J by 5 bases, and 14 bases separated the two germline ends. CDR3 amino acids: CASSVLASVDNEQFF. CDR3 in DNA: TGTGCCAGCAGCGTCCTAGCGAGTGTGGACAATGAGCAGTTCTTC.

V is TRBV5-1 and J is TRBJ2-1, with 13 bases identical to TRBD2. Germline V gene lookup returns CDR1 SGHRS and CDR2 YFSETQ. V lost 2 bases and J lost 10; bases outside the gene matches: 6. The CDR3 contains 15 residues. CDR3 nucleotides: TGCGCCAGCAGCTTACTAGCGGGGGGGATTGAGGAGCAGTTCTTC. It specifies CASSLLAGGIEEQFF.

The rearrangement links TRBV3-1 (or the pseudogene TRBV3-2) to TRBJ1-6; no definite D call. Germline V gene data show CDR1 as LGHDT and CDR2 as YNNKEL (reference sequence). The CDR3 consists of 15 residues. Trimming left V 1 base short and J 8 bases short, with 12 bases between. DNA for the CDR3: TGTGCCAGCAGCCAAGGCCAAAACGGGGATTCACCCCTCCACTTT. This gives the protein CASSQGQNGDSPLHF.

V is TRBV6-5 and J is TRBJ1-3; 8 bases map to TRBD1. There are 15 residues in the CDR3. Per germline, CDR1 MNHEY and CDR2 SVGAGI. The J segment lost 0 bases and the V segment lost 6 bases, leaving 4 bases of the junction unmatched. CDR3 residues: CASSRQGYSGNTIYF. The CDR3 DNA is TGTGCCAGCAGCCGACAGGGGTACTCTGGAAACACCATATATTTT.

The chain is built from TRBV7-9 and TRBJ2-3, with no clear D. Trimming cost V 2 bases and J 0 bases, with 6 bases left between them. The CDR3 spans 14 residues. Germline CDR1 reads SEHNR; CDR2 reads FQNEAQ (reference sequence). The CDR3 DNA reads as TGTGCCAGCAGCTTAACGACTAGCACAGATACGCAGTATTTT. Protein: CASSLTTSTDTQYF.

CDR3 protein: CASSLGTGNEQFF. The CDR3 DNA is TGTGCCAGCAGCTTAGGGACAGGCAATGAGCAGTTCTTC. The chain employs TRBV11-3 and TRBJ2-1; 7 bases align to TRBD1. V lost 1 base to trimming and J lost 6 bases; unmatched junction nucleotides: 0. Germline V gene sequence: CDR1 SGHNT, CDR2 YENEEA. This CDR3 is 13 amino acids long.

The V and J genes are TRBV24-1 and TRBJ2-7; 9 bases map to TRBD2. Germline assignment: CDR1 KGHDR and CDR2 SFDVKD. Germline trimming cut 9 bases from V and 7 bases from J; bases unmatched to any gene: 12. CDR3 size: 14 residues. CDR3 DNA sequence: TGTGCCACCCTTTTCGGTAGCGGGAGTTGGGAGCAGTACTTC. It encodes CATLFGSGSWEQYF.

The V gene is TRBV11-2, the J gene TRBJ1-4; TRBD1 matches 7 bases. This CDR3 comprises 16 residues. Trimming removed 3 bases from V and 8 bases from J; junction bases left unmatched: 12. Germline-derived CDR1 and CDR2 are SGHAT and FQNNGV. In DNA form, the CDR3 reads TGTGCCAGCAGCTTTTCCGGACAGGTTGGCGAGGAAAAACTGTTTTTT. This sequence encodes CASSFSGQVGEEKLFF.

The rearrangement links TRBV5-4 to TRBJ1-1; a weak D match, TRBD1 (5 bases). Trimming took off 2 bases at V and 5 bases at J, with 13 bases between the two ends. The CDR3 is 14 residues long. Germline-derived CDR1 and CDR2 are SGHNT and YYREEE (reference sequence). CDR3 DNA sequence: TGTGCCAGCAGCTTTGGGGGGGTAGGAACTGAAGCTTTCTTT. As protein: CASSFGGVGTEAFF.

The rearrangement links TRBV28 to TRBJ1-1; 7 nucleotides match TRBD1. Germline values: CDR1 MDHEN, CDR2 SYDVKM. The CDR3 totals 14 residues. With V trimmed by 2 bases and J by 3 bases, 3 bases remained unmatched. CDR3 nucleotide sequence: TGTGCCAGCAGTTTAGGGACAGAGTACACTGAAGCTTTCTTT. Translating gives CASSLGTEYTEAFF.

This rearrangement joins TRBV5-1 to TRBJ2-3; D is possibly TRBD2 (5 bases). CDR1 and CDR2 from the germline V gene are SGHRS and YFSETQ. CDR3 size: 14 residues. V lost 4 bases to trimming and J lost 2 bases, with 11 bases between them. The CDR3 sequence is CASSESGPTDTQYF. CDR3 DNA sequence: TGCGCCAGCAGCGAGAGCGGACCCACAGATACGCAGTATTTT.

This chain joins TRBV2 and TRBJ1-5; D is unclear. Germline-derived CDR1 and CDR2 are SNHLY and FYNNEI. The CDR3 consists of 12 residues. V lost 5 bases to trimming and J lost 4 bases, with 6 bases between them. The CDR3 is CASSPRNQPQHF. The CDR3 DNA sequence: TGTGCCAGCAGTCCCCGTAATCAGCCCCAGCATTTT.

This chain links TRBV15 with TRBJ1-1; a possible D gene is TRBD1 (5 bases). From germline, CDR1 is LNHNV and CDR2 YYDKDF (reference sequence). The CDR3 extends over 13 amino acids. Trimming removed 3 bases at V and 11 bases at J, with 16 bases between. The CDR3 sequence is CATSSTRGVGAFF. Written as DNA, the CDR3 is TGTGCCACCAGCAGTACGCGGGGGGTGGGGGCTTTCTTT.

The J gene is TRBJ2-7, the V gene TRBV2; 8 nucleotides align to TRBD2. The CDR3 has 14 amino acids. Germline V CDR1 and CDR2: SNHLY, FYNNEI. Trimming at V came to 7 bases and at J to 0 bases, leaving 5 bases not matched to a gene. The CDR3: CASNRLASSYEQYF. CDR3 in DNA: TGTGCCAGCAACCGACTAGCGAGCTCCTACGAGCAGTACTTC.

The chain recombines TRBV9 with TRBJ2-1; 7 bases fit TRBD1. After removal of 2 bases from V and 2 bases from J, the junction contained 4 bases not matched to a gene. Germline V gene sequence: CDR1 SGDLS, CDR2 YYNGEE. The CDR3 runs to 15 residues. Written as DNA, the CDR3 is TGTGCCAGCAGCGTGGGTACAGGGGCCTACAATGAGCAGTTCTTC. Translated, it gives CASSVGTGAYNEQFF.

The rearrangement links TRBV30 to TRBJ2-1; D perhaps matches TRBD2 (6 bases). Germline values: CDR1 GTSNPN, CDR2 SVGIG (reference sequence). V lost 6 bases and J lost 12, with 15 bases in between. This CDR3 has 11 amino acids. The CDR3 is CACHKGGGQFF. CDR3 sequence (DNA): TGTGCCTGTCACAAGGGAGGTGGGCAGTTCTTC.

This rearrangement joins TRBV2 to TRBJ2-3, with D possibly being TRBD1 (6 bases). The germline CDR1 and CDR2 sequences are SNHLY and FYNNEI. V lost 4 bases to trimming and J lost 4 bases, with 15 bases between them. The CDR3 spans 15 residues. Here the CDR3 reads CASSVGGQWADTQYF. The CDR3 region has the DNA TGTGCCAGCAGTGTAGGCGGACAGTGGGCAGATACGCAGTATTTT.

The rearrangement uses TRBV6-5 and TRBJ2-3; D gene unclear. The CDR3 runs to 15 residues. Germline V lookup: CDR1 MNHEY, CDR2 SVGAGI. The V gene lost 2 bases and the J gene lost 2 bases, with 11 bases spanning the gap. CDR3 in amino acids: CASSYNARLTDTQYF. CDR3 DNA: TGTGCCAGCAGTTACAACGCTAGACTCACAGATACGCAGTATTTT.

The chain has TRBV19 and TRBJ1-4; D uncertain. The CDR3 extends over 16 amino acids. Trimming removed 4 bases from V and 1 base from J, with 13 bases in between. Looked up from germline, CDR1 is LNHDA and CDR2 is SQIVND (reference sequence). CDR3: CASSKMAHQTNEKLFF. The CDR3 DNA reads TGTGCCAGTAGTAAAATGGCCCATCAAACTAATGAAAAACTGTTTTTT.

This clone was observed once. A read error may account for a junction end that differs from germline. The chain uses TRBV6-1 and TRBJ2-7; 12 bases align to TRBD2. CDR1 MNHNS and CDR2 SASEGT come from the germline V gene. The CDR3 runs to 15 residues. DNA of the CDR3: TGTGCCAGCAGAGAAGGGACTAGCGGGCCCTACGAGCAGTACTTC. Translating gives CASREGTSGPYEQYF.

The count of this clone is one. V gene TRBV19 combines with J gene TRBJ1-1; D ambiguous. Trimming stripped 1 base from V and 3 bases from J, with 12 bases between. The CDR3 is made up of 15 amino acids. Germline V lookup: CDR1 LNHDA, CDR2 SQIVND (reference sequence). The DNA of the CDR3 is TGTGCCAGTAGTATAGGTCGCAGTTTCTACACTGAAGCTTTCTTT. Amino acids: CASSIGRSFYTEAFF. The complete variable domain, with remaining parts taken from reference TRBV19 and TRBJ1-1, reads DGGITQSPKYLFRKEGQNVTLSCEQNLNHDAMYWYRQDPGQGLRLIYYSQIVNDFQKGDIAEGYSVSREKKESFPLTVTSAQKNPTAFYLCASSIGRSFYTEAFFGQGTRLTVV.

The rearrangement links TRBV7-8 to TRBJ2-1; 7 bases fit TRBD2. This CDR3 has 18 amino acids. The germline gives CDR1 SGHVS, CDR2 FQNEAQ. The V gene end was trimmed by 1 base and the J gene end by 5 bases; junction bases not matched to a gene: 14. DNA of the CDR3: TGTGCCAGCAGCTTAGTATCCTTGACTAGCTCCGTAGACAATGAGCAGTTCTTC. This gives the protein CASSLVSLTSSVDNEQFF. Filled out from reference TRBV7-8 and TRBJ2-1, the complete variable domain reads GAGVSQSPRYKVAKRGQDVALRCDPISGHVSLFWYQQALGQGPEFLTYFQNEAQLDKSGLPSDRFFAERPEGSVSTLKIQRTQQEDSAVYLCASSLVSLTSSVDNEQFFGPGTRLTVL.

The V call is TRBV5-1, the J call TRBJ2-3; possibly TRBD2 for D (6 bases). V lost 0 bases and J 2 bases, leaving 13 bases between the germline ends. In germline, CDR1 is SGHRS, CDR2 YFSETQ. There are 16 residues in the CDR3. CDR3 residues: CASSLVRDSSTDTQYF. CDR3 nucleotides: TGCGCCAGCAGCTTGGTTCGGGACTCTTCCACAGATACGCAGTATTTT.

The CDR3 DNA reads as TGTGCCAGCAGCCAAGACTCTTCACCCCTCCACTTT. Encoded protein: CASSQDSSPLHF. This chain links TRBV4-2 with TRBJ1-6, with D hard to call. Germline CDR1 and CDR2: LGHNA and YNFKEQ. The CDR3 is 12 amino acids. V was cut by 0 bases and J by 9 bases, with 3 bases left in between.

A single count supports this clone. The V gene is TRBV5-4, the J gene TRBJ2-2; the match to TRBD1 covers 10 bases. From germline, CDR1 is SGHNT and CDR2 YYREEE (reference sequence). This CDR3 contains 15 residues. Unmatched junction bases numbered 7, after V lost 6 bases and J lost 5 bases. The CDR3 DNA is TGTGCCAGCACCCAGGACAGGGGGTTGACCGGGGAGCTGTTTTTT. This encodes CASTQDRGLTGELFF.

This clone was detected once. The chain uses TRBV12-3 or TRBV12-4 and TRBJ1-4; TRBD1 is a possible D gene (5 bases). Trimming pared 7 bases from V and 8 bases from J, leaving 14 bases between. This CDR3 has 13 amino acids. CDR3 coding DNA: TGTGCCAGCACCCGGGGGGGAAAGGAAAAACTGTTTTTT. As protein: CASTRGGKEKLFF.

CDR3 protein: CASSGRDGSSYNEQFF. In DNA form, the CDR3 reads TGTGCCAGCAGCGGCCGGGACGGGAGCTCCTACAATGAGCAGTTCTTC. This sequence joins TRBV9 and TRBJ2-1; maybe TRBD2 (6 bases). V dropped 3 bases and J dropped 0 bases, with 13 bases sitting between them. The CDR3 sequence is 16 residues long. Germline lookup yields CDR1 SGDLS and CDR2 YYNGEE.

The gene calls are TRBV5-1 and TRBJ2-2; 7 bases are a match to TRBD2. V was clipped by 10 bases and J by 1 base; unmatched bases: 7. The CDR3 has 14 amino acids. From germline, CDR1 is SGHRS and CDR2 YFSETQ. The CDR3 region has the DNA TGCGCCTCAAGAATAGCGGGGAACACCGGGGAGCTGTTTTTT. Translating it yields CASRIAGNTGELFF.